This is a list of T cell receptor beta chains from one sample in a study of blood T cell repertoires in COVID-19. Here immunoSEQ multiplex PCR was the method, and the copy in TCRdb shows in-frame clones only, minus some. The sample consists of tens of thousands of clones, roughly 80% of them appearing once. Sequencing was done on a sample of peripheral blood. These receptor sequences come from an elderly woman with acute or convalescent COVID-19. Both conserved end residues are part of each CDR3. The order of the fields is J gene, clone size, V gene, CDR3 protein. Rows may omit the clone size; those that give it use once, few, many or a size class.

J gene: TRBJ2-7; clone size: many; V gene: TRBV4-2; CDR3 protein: CASSQVSVAGGNEQYF
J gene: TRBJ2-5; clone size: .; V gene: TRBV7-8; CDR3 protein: CASSEGERETQYF
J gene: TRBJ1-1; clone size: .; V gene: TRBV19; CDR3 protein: CASSPRTGPNTEAFF
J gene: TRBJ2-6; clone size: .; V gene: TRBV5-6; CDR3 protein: CASSLADTPSGANVLTF
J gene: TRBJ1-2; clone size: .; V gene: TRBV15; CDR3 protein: CATSRVQGEGYTF
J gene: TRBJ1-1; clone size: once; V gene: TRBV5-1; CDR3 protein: CASSSTGTVNTEAFF
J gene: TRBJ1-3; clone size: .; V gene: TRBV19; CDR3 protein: CASSPTALSGNTIYF
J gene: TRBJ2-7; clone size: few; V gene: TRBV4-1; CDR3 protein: CASSQAPVAGVYEQYF
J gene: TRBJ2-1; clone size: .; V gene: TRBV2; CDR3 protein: CASSPTGTSGGNEQFF
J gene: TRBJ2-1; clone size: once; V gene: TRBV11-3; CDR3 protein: CASSPSWGGSSYNEQFF
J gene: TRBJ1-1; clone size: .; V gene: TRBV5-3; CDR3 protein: CARSQVLSVENTEAFF
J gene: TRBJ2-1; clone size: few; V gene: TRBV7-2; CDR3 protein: CASSLWGLAGGGGNEQFF
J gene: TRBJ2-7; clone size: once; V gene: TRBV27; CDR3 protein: CASSSPGKLSYEQYF
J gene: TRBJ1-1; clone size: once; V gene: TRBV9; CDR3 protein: CASSVGINTEAFF
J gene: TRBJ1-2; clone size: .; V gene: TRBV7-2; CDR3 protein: CASSLDGTANYGYTF
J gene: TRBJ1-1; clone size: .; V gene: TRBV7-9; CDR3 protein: CASSMRGQQNTEAFF
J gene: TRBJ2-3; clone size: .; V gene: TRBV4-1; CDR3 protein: CASSQVRGGATDTQYF
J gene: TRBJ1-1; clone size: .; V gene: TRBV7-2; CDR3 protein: CASSQQGAAEAFF
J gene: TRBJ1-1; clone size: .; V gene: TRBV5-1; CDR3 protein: CASSYDTRNTEAFF
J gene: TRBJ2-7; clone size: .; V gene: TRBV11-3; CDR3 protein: CASSSYRDPYEQYF
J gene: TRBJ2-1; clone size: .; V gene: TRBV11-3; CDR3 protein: CASIQVGEAEQFF
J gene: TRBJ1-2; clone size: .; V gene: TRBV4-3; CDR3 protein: CASSQETGQGTYGYTF
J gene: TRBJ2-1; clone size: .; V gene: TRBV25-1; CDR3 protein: CASSEKFRGIWDEQFF
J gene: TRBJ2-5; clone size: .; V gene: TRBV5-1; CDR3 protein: CASSFSMVAEETQYF
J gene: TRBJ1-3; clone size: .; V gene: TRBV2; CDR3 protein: CASSRQAYSGNTIYF
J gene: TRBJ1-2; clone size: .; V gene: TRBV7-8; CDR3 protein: CASSPKREGYTF
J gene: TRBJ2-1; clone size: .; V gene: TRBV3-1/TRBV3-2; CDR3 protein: CASRQIRGERNNEQFF
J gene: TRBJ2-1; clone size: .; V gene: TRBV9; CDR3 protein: CASSPMTGGRYNEQFF
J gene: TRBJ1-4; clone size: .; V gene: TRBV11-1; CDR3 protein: CASSLAATATNEKLFF
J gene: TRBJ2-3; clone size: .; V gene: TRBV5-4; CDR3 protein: CASSLTGSDTQYF
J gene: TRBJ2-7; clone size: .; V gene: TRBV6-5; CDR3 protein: CASSYAVETYEQYF
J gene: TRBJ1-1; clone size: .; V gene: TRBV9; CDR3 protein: CASSPTVGVTEAFF
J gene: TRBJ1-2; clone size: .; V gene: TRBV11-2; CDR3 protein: CASSAQGYGYTF
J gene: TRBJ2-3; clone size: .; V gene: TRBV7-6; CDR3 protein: CASSLPLAGEGGWATDTQYF
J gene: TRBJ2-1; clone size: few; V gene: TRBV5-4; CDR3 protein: CASRFTNGGNEQFF
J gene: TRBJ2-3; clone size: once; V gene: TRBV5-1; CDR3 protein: CASSPRGTSTDTQYF
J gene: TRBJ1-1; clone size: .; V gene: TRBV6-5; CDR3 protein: CASSFGHLNTEAFF
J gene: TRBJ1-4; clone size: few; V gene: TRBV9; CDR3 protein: CASSPRTGRNEKLFF
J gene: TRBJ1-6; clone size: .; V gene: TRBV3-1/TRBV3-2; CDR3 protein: CASSQGLSSYNSPLHF
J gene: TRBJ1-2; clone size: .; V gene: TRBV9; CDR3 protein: CASSPGHSPHYGYTF